This is a list of T cell receptor beta chains from one sample in a study of vaccination and CD4 T cells after COVID-19. A single record per CDR3 protein comes from TCRdb applying MiXCR to the PCR reads. The sample consists of approximately 21,000 distinct CDR3 sequences, under 30% of them appearing once. Which antigens these TCRs recognize remains unknown. The sample taken for sequencing was cultured CD4+ T cells from blood. These receptors came from a human donor with COVID-19. CDR3s include the opening cysteine and the closing phenylalanine or tryptophan. A D gene is named only where the DNA matches it firmly. Size tells how often a clone was seen (once, few, many) or the class of an expanded clone, and some rows leave it out.

D gene: -; J gene: TRBJ1-2; V gene: TRBV24-1; clone size: few; CDR3 protein: CATSDLFSYGYTF; CDR3 DNA: TGTGCCACCAGTGATTTGTTCAGCTATGGCTACACCTTC
D gene: TRBD2; J gene: TRBJ2-7; V gene: TRBV20-1; clone size: -; CDR3 protein: CSARERGGARTEQYF; CDR3 DNA: TGCAGTGCTAGAGAACGCGGGGGGGCGCGTACCGAGCAGTACTTC
D gene: -; J gene: TRBJ2-1; V gene: TRBV6-5; clone size: -; CDR3 protein: CASSYWGRRNEQFF; CDR3 DNA: TGTGCCAGCAGTTATTGGGGGAGGAGGAATGAGCAGTTCTTC
D gene: -; J gene: TRBJ1-1; V gene: TRBV19; clone size: few; CDR3 protein: CASLNRVTEAFF; CDR3 DNA: TGTGCCAGTCTAAACAGGGTAACTGAAGCTTTCTTT
D gene: -; J gene: TRBJ2-1; V gene: TRBV10-3; clone size: -; CDR3 protein: CAISESGRGNNEQFF; CDR3 DNA: TGTGCCATCAGTGAGTCCGGCAGGGGAAACAATGAGCAGTTCTTC
D gene: -; J gene: TRBJ2-7; V gene: TRBV20-1; clone size: -; CDR3 protein: CSARAAGRKDYEQYF; CDR3 DNA: TGCAGTGCCAGAGCGGCGGGGCGGAAAGACTACGAGCAGTACTTC
D gene: TRBD1; J gene: TRBJ2-3; V gene: TRBV19; clone size: once; CDR3 protein: CASRETGGWLDTQYF; CDR3 DNA: TGTGCCAGTAGGGAAACAGGGGGCTGGTTAGATACGCAGTATTTT
D gene: TRBD2; J gene: TRBJ2-3; V gene: TRBV27; clone size: few; CDR3 protein: CASSSGPNRIFSGGTDTQYF; CDR3 DNA: TGTGCCAGCAGTTCTGGCCCCAATAGAATCTTTAGCGGGGGCACAGATACGCAGTATTTT
D gene: -; J gene: TRBJ2-1; V gene: TRBV6-2/TRBV6-3; clone size: -; CDR3 protein: CASSYRSNTYNEQFF; CDR3 DNA: TGTGCCAGCAGTTATAGGTCTAACACCTACAATGAGCAGTTCTTC
D gene: TRBD1; J gene: TRBJ2-7; V gene: TRBV7-9; clone size: few; CDR3 protein: CASGAGTGLYEQYF; CDR3 DNA: TGTGCCAGCGGCGCCGGGACAGGGTTATACGAGCAGTACTTC
D gene: TRBD1; J gene: TRBJ2-7; V gene: TRBV19; clone size: -; CDR3 protein: CASSPRTPGQRTYEQYF; CDR3 DNA: TGTGCCAGTAGTCCCCGCACCCCGGGACAGAGGACCTACGAGCAGTACTTC
D gene: -; J gene: TRBJ2-5; V gene: TRBV5-1; clone size: -; CDR3 protein: CASSLSGLMETQYF; CDR3 DNA: TGCGCCAGCAGCCTCTCAGGGTTAATGGAGACCCAGTACTTC
D gene: -; J gene: TRBJ1-4; V gene: TRBV28; clone size: -; CDR3 protein: CASSPSGPTNEKLFF; CDR3 DNA: TGTGCCAGCAGTCCCTCAGGGCCAACTAATGAAAAACTGTTTTTT
D gene: TRBD2; J gene: TRBJ2-3; V gene: TRBV29-1; clone size: few; CDR3 protein: CSVAFGTSTDTQYF; CDR3 DNA: TGCAGCGTTGCATTTGGGACTAGTACAGATACGCAGTATTTT
D gene: -; J gene: TRBJ1-1; V gene: TRBV28; clone size: few; CDR3 protein: CASSFQGRGTEAFF; CDR3 DNA: TGTGCCAGCAGTTTTCAGGGGAGGGGCACTGAAGCTTTCTTT
D gene: TRBD2; J gene: TRBJ2-5; V gene: TRBV5-1; clone size: -; CDR3 protein: CASNPSSGGRMETQYF; CDR3 DNA: TGCGCCAGCAACCCTTCTAGCGGGGGTCGGATGGAGACCCAGTACTTC
D gene: -; J gene: TRBJ2-7; V gene: TRBV6-1; clone size: -; CDR3 protein: CASRNRVGPYEQYF; CDR3 DNA: TGTGCCAGCAGAAACAGGGTAGGTCCCTACGAGCAGTACTTC
D gene: -; J gene: TRBJ2-7; V gene: TRBV5-3; clone size: few; CDR3 protein: CASSLDKAQYF; CDR3 DNA: TGTGCCAGCAGCTTGGACAAGGCGCAGTACTTC
D gene: TRBD2; J gene: TRBJ2-4; V gene: TRBV20-1; clone size: -; CDR3 protein: CSARNSGAGAKNIQYF; CDR3 DNA: TGCAGTGCTAGAAATAGCGGGGCTGGGGCCAAAAACATTCAGTACTTC
D gene: TRBD2; J gene: TRBJ2-3; V gene: TRBV6-4; clone size: -; CDR3 protein: CASSTLAGASTDTQYF; CDR3 DNA: TGTGCCAGCAGTACCTTAGCGGGGGCCTCAACAGATACGCAGTATTTT
D gene: TRBD1; J gene: TRBJ1-4; V gene: TRBV7-2; clone size: few; CDR3 protein: CASSLGQANEKLFF; CDR3 DNA: TGTGCCAGCAGCTTGGGACAGGCCAATGAAAAACTGTTTTTT
D gene: TRBD1; J gene: TRBJ2-1; V gene: TRBV12-3/TRBV12-4; clone size: few; CDR3 protein: CASSHPRRQGNNEQFF; CDR3 DNA: TGTGCCAGCAGTCACCCCCGACGACAGGGGAACAATGAGCAGTTCTTC
D gene: -; J gene: TRBJ2-2; V gene: TRBV11-3; clone size: -; CDR3 protein: CASSLGEPAGELFF; CDR3 DNA: TGTGCCAGCAGCTTAGGGGAGCCGGCCGGGGAGCTGTTTTTT
D gene: -; J gene: TRBJ1-3; V gene: TRBV2; clone size: -; CDR3 protein: CASSPQGNTIYF; CDR3 DNA: TGTGCCAGCAGCCCCCAAGGAAACACCATATATTTT
D gene: -; J gene: TRBJ1-5; V gene: TRBV18; clone size: -; CDR3 protein: CASSPGAGDGQPQHF; CDR3 DNA: TGTGCCAGCTCACCAGGGGCAGGGGACGGTCAGCCCCAGCATTTT
D gene: -; J gene: TRBJ2-2; V gene: TRBV20-1; clone size: few; CDR3 protein: CSARALGQDTGELFF; CDR3 DNA: TGCAGTGCTAGAGCTTTGGGGCAAGACACCGGGGAGCTGTTTTTT
D gene: -; J gene: TRBJ2-2; V gene: TRBV6-1; clone size: medium-sized; CDR3 protein: CASSERGGANTGELFF; CDR3 DNA: TGTGCCAGCAGTGAAAGGGGGGGAGCGAACACCGGGGAGCTGTTTTTT
D gene: TRBD1; J gene: TRBJ1-2; V gene: TRBV6-1; clone size: -; CDR3 protein: CASRPTGEANYGYTF; CDR3 DNA: TGTGCCAGCAGACCCACAGGGGAAGCTAACTATGGCTACACCTTC
D gene: -; J gene: TRBJ2-3; V gene: TRBV7-6; clone size: -; CDR3 protein: CASSLGRLVTDTQYF; CDR3 DNA: TGTGCCAGCAGCTTAGGCAGGCTAGTCACAGATACGCAGTATTTT
D gene: TRBD2; J gene: TRBJ2-3; V gene: TRBV7-2; clone size: few; CDR3 protein: CASSFGRGGDTQYF; CDR3 DNA: TGTGCCAGCAGCTTTGGGCGGGGGGGAGATACGCAGTATTTT
D gene: -; J gene: TRBJ1-1; V gene: TRBV28; clone size: -; CDR3 protein: CASRQPAGEAFF; CDR3 DNA: TGTGCCAGCAGACAACCGGCCGGTGAAGCTTTCTTT
D gene: -; J gene: TRBJ1-5; V gene: TRBV19; clone size: -; CDR3 protein: CAIRGVQGKSNQPQHF; CDR3 DNA: TGTGCCATACGGGGAGTACAGGGAAAAAGCAATCAGCCCCAGCATTTT
D gene: TRBD2; J gene: TRBJ2-1; V gene: TRBV10-3; clone size: few; CDR3 protein: CAITPLAGAYNEQFF; CDR3 DNA: TGTGCCATCACCCCATTAGCGGGAGCCTACAATGAGCAGTTCTTC
D gene: -; J gene: TRBJ1-6; V gene: TRBV19; clone size: -; CDR3 protein: CASSSTSVAYNSPLHF; CDR3 DNA: TGTGCCAGTAGTTCGACATCGGTAGCTTATAATTCACCCCTCCACTTT
D gene: -; J gene: TRBJ2-1; V gene: TRBV5-1; clone size: -; CDR3 protein: CASSLYRAAPNEQFF; CDR3 DNA: TGCGCCAGCAGCTTGTATCGCGCAGCGCCCAATGAGCAGTTCTTC
D gene: -; J gene: TRBJ2-3; V gene: TRBV19; clone size: -; CDR3 protein: CASTSWGDTDTQYF; CDR3 DNA: TGTGCCAGTACGTCTTGGGGGGACACAGATACGCAGTATTTT
D gene: -; J gene: TRBJ1-1; V gene: TRBV7-3; clone size: medium-sized; CDR3 protein: CASSSDRNTEAFF; CDR3 DNA: TGTGCCAGCAGCTCCGATAGGAACACTGAAGCTTTCTTT
D gene: TRBD1; J gene: TRBJ1-2; V gene: TRBV5-3; clone size: -; CDR3 protein: CASTYQGVYGYTF; CDR3 DNA: TGTGCCAGCACCTATCAGGGGGTCTATGGCTACACCTTC
D gene: -; J gene: TRBJ2-2; V gene: TRBV5-1; clone size: medium-sized; CDR3 protein: CASSLVGTNTGELFF; CDR3 DNA: TGCGCCAGCAGCTTGGTAGGGACGAACACCGGGGAGCTGTTTTTT
D gene: TRBD2; J gene: TRBJ2-3; V gene: TRBV27; clone size: -; CDR3 protein: CASSLSPGGGGTDTRYF; CDR3 DNA: TGTGCCAGCAGTTTATCGCCCGGGGGGGGGGGCACAGATACGCGGTATTTT
D gene: TRBD2; J gene: TRBJ2-3; V gene: TRBV19; clone size: -; CDR3 protein: CASSLGGWGMDTQYF; CDR3 DNA: TGTGCCAGCTCCCTGGGGGGGTGGGGGATGGATACGCAGTATTTT
D gene: -; J gene: TRBJ1-3; V gene: TRBV6-1; clone size: few; CDR3 protein: CASVGNAGNTIYF; CDR3 DNA: TGTGCCAGCGTTGGGAACGCTGGAAACACCATATATTTT
D gene: -; J gene: TRBJ1-4; V gene: TRBV7-9; clone size: -; CDR3 protein: CASSLAYGDEEKLFF; CDR3 DNA: TGTGCCAGCAGCTTAGCGTATGGGGACGAGGAAAAACTGTTTTTT
D gene: -; J gene: TRBJ1-1; V gene: TRBV19; clone size: -; CDR3 protein: CASSITDTEAFF; CDR3 DNA: TGTGCCAGTAGTATTACAGATACTGAAGCTTTCTTT